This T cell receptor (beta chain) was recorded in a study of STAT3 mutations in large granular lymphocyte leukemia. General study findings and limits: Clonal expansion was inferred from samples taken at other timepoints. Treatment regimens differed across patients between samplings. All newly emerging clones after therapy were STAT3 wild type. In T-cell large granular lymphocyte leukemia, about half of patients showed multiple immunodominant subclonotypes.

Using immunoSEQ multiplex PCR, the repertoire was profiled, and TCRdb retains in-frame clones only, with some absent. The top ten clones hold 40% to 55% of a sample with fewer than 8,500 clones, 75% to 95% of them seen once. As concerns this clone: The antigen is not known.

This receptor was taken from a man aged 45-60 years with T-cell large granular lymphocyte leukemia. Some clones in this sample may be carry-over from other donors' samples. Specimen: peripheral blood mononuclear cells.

CDR3 sequence: CAISENQLDQPQHF. As DNA, the CDR3 is TGTGCCATCAGTGAGAACCAGCTCGATCAGCCCCAGCATTTT. The chain uses TRBV10-3 and TRBJ1-5; D is uncertain. This CDR3 spans 14 amino acids. Trimming shortened V by 2 bases and J by 5 bases, and 10 bases separated the two germline ends. Germline CDR1 ENHRY, CDR2 SYGVKD.